What follows are 4 T cell receptor beta chains derived from one specimen sequenced in a study of shared clonotypes between healthy human individuals. The repertoire was sequenced with immunoSEQ multiplex PCR; TCRdb's copy has only in-frame clones and lacks some. Of 1,400,000 or so clones in the sample, approximately 98.5% are singletons; the top ten hold approximately 0.4%. Sequenced material: naive CD4+ T cells sorted from blood. Subset here: CD45RA+ positively selected. The receptor set was obtained from a man between 25 and 39 years old in good health.

This rearrangement joins TRBV7-7 to TRBJ2-1, with D uncertain. Per the germline V gene, CDR1 is SSHAT and CDR2 is FNYEAQ (reference sequence). The CDR3 extends over 15 amino acids. V dropped 1 base and J dropped 8 bases, with 15 bases sitting between them. This CDR3 is CASSLGHASLDEQFF. In DNA form, the CDR3 reads TGTGCCAGCAGCTTAGGGCACGCATCCCTCGATGAGCAGTTCTTC.

The J gene is TRBJ2-1, the V gene TRBV7-8, with TRBD2 identical over 10 bases. CDR1 and CDR2 (germline): SGHVS, FQNEAQ. The trim removed 3 bases at V and 3 bases at J, leaving 5 bases unmatched. The CDR3 spans 16 residues. The CDR3, as DNA: TGTGCCAGCAGCTTCCTAGCGGGAGTGGGCTACAATGAGCAGTTCTTC. Its protein is CASSFLAGVGYNEQFF.

CDR3 DNA: TGTGCCAGCAGCGTCCAGCAGTTGTCGGCAGATACGCAGTATTTT. Its translation: CASSVQQLSADTQYF. The chain has TRBV9 and TRBJ2-3, with D hard to call. The V end lost 2 bases, the J end lost 4 bases, and 14 bases lay between the germline ends. Germline V lookup: CDR1 SGDLS, CDR2 YYNGEE. CDR3 length: 15 amino acids.

The V gene is TRBV2, the J gene TRBJ1-2; D ambiguous. The germline V gene encodes CDR1 SNHLY and CDR2 FYNNEI. The CDR3 extends over 14 amino acids. Trimming stripped 0 bases from V and 7 bases from J, with 12 bases between. CDR3 DNA sequence: TGTGCCAGCAGTGAAGCGCTAGGGTATTCTGGCTACACCTTC. This encodes CASSEALGYSGYTF.